This T cell receptor (beta chain) was obtained from a study of T cell responses to AZD1222 COVID-19 vaccine. Trimming took 5 bases from V and 3 from J, leaving 13 bases between them. This CDR3 comprises 14 residues. CDR1 is MNHEY and CDR2 is SVGAGI in the germline V gene. Sequenced by immunoSEQ multiplex PCR; TCRdb stores in-frame clones only, minus some. The sample holds about 100,000 clones, 88% seen once. This clonotype originated in an adult in good health. The source was peripheral blood, collected on day 0 of AZD1222 vaccination. The chain uses TRBV6-5 and TRBJ1-2, with no clear D. The CDR3 here is CASSTWVGDYGYTF. Here the CDR3 DNA reads TGTGCCAGCAGTACTTGGGTGGGAGACTATGGCTACACCTTC.